By sample share, the clone carrying this TCR beta chain is medium-sized (0.01 to 0.1%). The CDR3 totals 13 residues. Trimming cost V 1 base and J 3 bases, with 6 bases left between them. Amplification of TRBV12-4/TRBJ1-2 clonotypes used adaptor-ligated barcode primers. TCRdb re-derived calls from the multiplex PCR reads in MiXCR, one entry per CDR3 protein. The sample has over a thousand distinct CDR3 sequences, approximately 6.4% seen once. The sequenced sample was memory CD4+ T cells sorted from blood. Subset: memory CD4+ T cells, CD4+CD45RO+CD25-. The sequence came from a female donor with breast cancer. The chain links TRBV12-3 or TRBV12-4 to TRBJ1-2; D is undetermined. CDR3 region: CASSLDIDYGYTF. In nucleotides, the CDR3 is TGTGCCAGCAGTTTAGATATCGACTATGGCTACACCTTC.